Shown below are 18 T cell receptor beta chains from a single sample sequenced in a study of post-analysis software for immune sequencing data. General observations from the study: Relative to controls, patients had a handful of TRBV segments at higher frequency, with TRBV5-6, TRBV5-1 and TRBV20-1 among these.

Unique molecular identifiers were built into the TCR beta cDNA libraries. Each CDR3 protein gets one entry after TCRdb re-called the PCR reads with MiXCR. The top ten clones hold just under 5% of a sample with around 770,000 distinct CDR3 sequences, about 45% of them seen once. These receptors have no identified antigens. The sample comprised blood. The receptors come from a girl aged 5 to 17 with multiple sclerosis.

Note on this clonotype: Since a much larger clone is just one base distant, this may be a read error. J is TRBJ1-4 and V is TRBV20-1; 8 nucleotides line up with TRBD1. The CDR3 consists of 13 residues. Unmatched junction bases numbered 7, after V lost 6 bases and J lost 7 bases. Germline values: CDR1 DFQATT, CDR2 SNEGSKA (reference sequence). The CDR3 spells CSAGQTGAEKLFF. The CDR3 DNA follows: TGCAGTGCGGGACAGACAGGGGCTGAAAAACTGTTTTTT.

V and J are TRBV12-3 or TRBV12-4 and TRBJ1-1; D ambiguous. Between the trimmed V and J ends, which lost 3 bases and 3 bases, there was a span of 14 bases. This CDR3 has 15 residues. This CDR3 reads CASSLLLAADTEAFF. CDR3 sequence (DNA): TGTGCCAGCAGTTTGTTGTTGGCCGCGGACACTGAAGCTTTCTTT.

V usage is TRBV10-3 and J usage is TRBJ2-1, with TRBD2 as a possible D gene (5 bases). Trimming pared 6 bases from V and 8 bases from J, leaving 11 bases between. Germline CDR1 and CDR2: ENHRY and SYGVKD. The CDR3 covers 12 residues. The CDR3 loop is CAISASSDEQFF. The CDR3 DNA reads TGTGCCATCAGCGCTAGCTCTGATGAGCAGTTCTTC.

The J gene is TRBJ1-1, the V gene TRBV20-1; a weak D match, TRBD1 (6 bases). This CDR3 has 14 residues. Trimming left V 2 bases short and J 4 bases short, with 14 bases between. Germline assignment: CDR1 DFQATT and CDR2 SNEGSKA (reference sequence). The CDR3 DNA follows: TGCAGTGCTAGACCAAGGGGGGGCTTCACTGAAGCTTTCTTT. It translates to CSARPRGGFTEAFF.

J is TRBJ1-5 and V is TRBV10-3; TRBD1 matches at 9 bases. Trimming cost V 0 bases and J 7 bases; bases outside gene matches: 10. The CDR3 runs to 17 residues. Germline lookup yields CDR1 ENHRY and CDR2 SYGVKD. DNA of the CDR3: TGTGCCATCAGTGAGTCTGGTGGGGGACAGGGACGACAGCCCCAGCATTTT. Translating it yields CAISESGGGQGRQPQHF.

V and J are TRBV9 and TRBJ2-3; 7 nucleotides align to TRBD2. Germline V gene data show CDR1 as SGDLS and CDR2 as YYNGEE. Trimming removed 2 bases from V and 6 bases from J; junction bases left unmatched: 6. The CDR3 is made up of 14 amino acids. Written as DNA, the CDR3 is TGTGCCAGCAGCGTCCGGACTAGTCCGGATACGCAGTATTTT. Its protein is CASSVRTSPDTQYF.

This chain links TRBV13 with TRBJ2-5, with 13 nucleotides matching TRBD2. The V gene end was trimmed by 5 bases and the J gene end by 3 bases; junction bases not matched to a gene: 15. In germline, CDR1 is PRHDT, CDR2 FYEKMQ (reference sequence). This CDR3 comprises 19 residues. CDR3 DNA sequence: TGTGCCAGCAGCCCCCCCCGGACTAGCGGGAGCTCCGGGAAAGAGACCCAGTACTTC. Translation gives CASSPPRTSGSSGKETQYF.

The chain employs TRBV10-3 and TRBJ1-1, with D unclear. V was pared by 0 bases and J by 0 bases, with 5 bases between. Germline V CDR1 and CDR2: ENHRY, SYGVKD. The CDR3 has 14 residues. The CDR3 reads CAISESRLNTEAFF. Written as DNA, the CDR3 is TGTGCCATCAGTGAGTCGAGATTGAACACTGAAGCTTTCTTT.

In this sample, this clonotype turned up many times. V is TRBV18 and J is TRBJ1-5, with D uncertain. Trimming pared 3 bases from V and 7 bases from J, leaving 7 bases between. The CDR3 is 12 amino acids. From germline, CDR1 is KGHSH and CDR2 LQKENI. CDR3 DNA: TGTGCCAGCTCACCTGTGGGACAGCCCCAGCATTTT. This sequence encodes CASSPVGQPQHF.

The chain uses TRBV18 and TRBJ2-5; D is perhaps TRBD1 (6 bases). V gave up 2 bases and J gave up 4 bases, with 14 bases separating them. CDR3 length equals 15 residues. Germline CDR1 and CDR2: KGHSH and LQKENI. CDR3 sequence (DNA): TGTGCCAGCTCACCATACACAGGGTCGAGAGAGACCCAGTACTTC. Translating it yields CASSPYTGSRETQYF.

There are a few counts of this clonotype. The chain's CDR3 is CSARGLRGRVDTQYF. CDR3 nucleotide sequence: TGCAGTGCTAGAGGGTTAAGAGGGAGGGTGGATACGCAGTATTTT. The V gene is TRBV20-1, the J gene TRBJ2-3; 7 positions match TRBD2. Trimming took 1 base from V and 6 from J; bases not matched to a gene: 10. CDR1 is DFQATT, CDR2 SNEGSKA, per germline (reference sequence). The CDR3 consists of 15 residues.

The chain recombines TRBV4-3 with TRBJ1-5; no clear D. CDR3 size: 14 residues. V was trimmed by 0 bases and J by 7 bases, leaving 10 bases between them. Germline V gene sequence: CDR1 LGHNA, CDR2 YSLEER. In nucleotides, the CDR3 is TGCGCCAGCAGCCAAGACCGCTATGGGCAGCCCCAGCATTTT. This gives the protein CASSQDRYGQPQHF.

This clonotype was counted only a few times. The rearrangement joins TRBV20-1 to TRBJ2-1; 8 positions match TRBD2. V dropped 5 bases and J dropped 0; count of bases not matched to a gene: 15. Per germline, CDR1 DFQATT and CDR2 SNEGSKA (reference sequence). This CDR3 is 18 amino acids long. The CDR3 reads CSAVTSGSRGGSYNEQFF. In nucleotides, the CDR3 is TGCAGTGCTGTTACTAGCGGCTCCCGAGGGGGCTCCTACAATGAGCAGTTCTTC.

This chain's CDR3 is CASSYWGTGGDNEQFF. The DNA of the CDR3 is TGTGCCAGCAGTTACTGGGGGACAGGGGGGGACAATGAGCAGTTCTTC. The rearrangement joins TRBV6-5 to TRBJ2-1; 11 bases line up with TRBD1. V trimming: 1 base; J trimming: 5 bases; junction bases outside the gene matches: 4. The germline gives CDR1 MNHEY, CDR2 SVGAGI. The CDR3 loop spans 16 amino acids.

The table lists this clonotype with a few counts. This chain links TRBV28 with TRBJ2-5; 9 bases align to TRBD2. The germline V gene has CDR1 MDHEN and CDR2 SYDVKM. The CDR3 is made up of 15 amino acids. The V segment lost 5 bases and the J segment 2 bases; nucleotides outside the gene matches: 6. CDR3 residues: CASSPITSGQETQYF. The CDR3 DNA reads as TGTGCCAGCAGTCCCATAACTAGCGGGCAAGAGACCCAGTACTTC.

This clonotype was seen only a few times. The chain has TRBV18 and TRBJ2-1; D may be TRBD2 (7 bases). The CDR3 spans 19 residues. With 1 base removed from V and 1 base from J, the gap between germline ends came to 20 bases. Germline loops: CDR1 KGHSH, CDR2 LQKENI. The CDR3 nucleotides read TGTGCCAGCTCACCACTACCGGCGGGGGCGAGTGTTTCCTACAATGAGCAGTTCTTC. It yields the protein CASSPLPAGASVSYNEQFF.

This clonotype was seen a handful of times. J is TRBJ2-7 and V is TRBV15, with a possible D match to TRBD1 (5 bases). V dropped 1 base and J dropped 6 bases, with 10 bases sitting between them. Per germline, CDR1 LNHNV and CDR2 YYDKDF (reference sequence). The CDR3 is 13 amino acids. The CDR3 DNA reads as TGTGCCACCAGCAGAGTCGTCAGGGTCGAGCAGTACTTC. Translation gives CATSRVVRVEQYF.

This rearrangement joins TRBV20-1 to TRBJ2-4; 15 bases line up with TRBD2. The closer fit of TRBJ2-5 to the DNA end suggests the J call may be wrong. This CDR3 is built from 18 residues. Germline-derived CDR1 and CDR2 are DFQATT and SNEGSKA (reference sequence). The CDR3 bases are TGCAGTGCCGACAGTTCCGAAGGGGGACTAGCGGGAGGAGAGACCCAGTACTTC. It encodes CSADSSEGGLAGGETQYF.